This T cell receptor beta chain was sequenced for a study of blood T cell repertoires in COVID-19 (dated by TCRdb to 2018 to 2020). Describing the broader study: Samples from collaborators originated in the United States, Italy and Spain and spanned both the acute and convalescent phases of COVID-19. The material from the prospective study consisted of cDNA or gDNA derived from T cells, B-cell-depleted T cells, or PBMCs. The repertoires were released in a freely available public database meant as a resource for research on the immune response to SARS-CoV-2. Samples were obtained from the ongoing ImmuneRACE study (first 160 participants) and from approximately 1,200 subjects provided by 6 global collaborators. Nearly every sample came with metadata listing a de-identified subject ID, COVID-19 status, age in years and sex. Where HLA class I and class II types were available, the types were taken from metadata supplied by the sample provider, not from assay-based typing. Deeply sampled blood TCRbeta repertoires from subjects exposed to, actively infected with, or recovered from COVID-19 were included in the dataset.

Each collaborating institution followed its own protocols to collect whole blood in K2EDTA tubes. Collaborator samples were shipped for TCRbeta analysis as frozen whole blood, isolated PBMCs, or DNA extracted from either sample type. Broader findings and caveats from the paper: The quantity of clinical and demographic metadata differed by source and by participant and was supplied without curation.

V ends up 4 bases short and J 5 bases short, with an unmatched junction base count of 10. CDR1 and CDR2, looked up from the germline V gene (reference sequence), are LNHDA and SQIVND. Reading from cysteine to phenylalanine, the CDR3 counts 16 amino acids. Only the CDR3 part of the read is kept: 48 bases, read in frame from the first base. Turning to this clone: Its cognate antigen has yet to be identified. The sample holds no much larger clone one base away, and base qualities are not on file.

TCRbeta CDR3 regions were amplified from genomic DNA by means of the immunoSEQ Assay, a bias-controlled multiplex PCR. The source study handled its data this way. Nucleated cell counts per sample were estimated from amplification of reference gene primers within the assay. Sequence reads were collapsed and filtered to measure the absolute abundance of every unique TCRbeta CDR3 rearrangement. For each sample, productive Simpson clonality was calculated as the square root of Simpson's diversity index over productive rearrangements. In its TCRdb copy, this immuneACCESS table keeps in-frame sequences only and misses some clones. Where compared with another copy, unresolved V genes explain less than half of these, and the others have no known cause. The V and J calls and clone size are taken from that table; D and trimming were inferred from the DNA. In all, the sample holds under 95,000 clones, and less than 90% of those were seen once. The ten top clones hold approximately 10% of the sample.

Sequenced: peripheral blood. This sequence uses TRBV19 and TRBJ2-1, and TRBD1 aligns with 8 junction nucleotides. This sequence originates from a human donor in a cohort sampled during active COVID-19. The DNA reads as follows: TGTGCCAGTAGTACGCTCACCGGGACAGGAAACAATGAGCAGTTCTTC. Translated, this gives CASSTLTGTGNNEQFF. Where the CDR3 stops, the reference TRBV19 and TRBJ2-1 genes take over; the full variable domain is DGGITQSPKYLFRKEGQNVTLSCEQNLNHDAMYWYRQDPGQGLRLIYYSQIVNDFQKGDIAEGYSVSREKKESFPLTVTSAQKNPTAFYLCASSTLTGTGNNEQFFGPGTRLTVL.